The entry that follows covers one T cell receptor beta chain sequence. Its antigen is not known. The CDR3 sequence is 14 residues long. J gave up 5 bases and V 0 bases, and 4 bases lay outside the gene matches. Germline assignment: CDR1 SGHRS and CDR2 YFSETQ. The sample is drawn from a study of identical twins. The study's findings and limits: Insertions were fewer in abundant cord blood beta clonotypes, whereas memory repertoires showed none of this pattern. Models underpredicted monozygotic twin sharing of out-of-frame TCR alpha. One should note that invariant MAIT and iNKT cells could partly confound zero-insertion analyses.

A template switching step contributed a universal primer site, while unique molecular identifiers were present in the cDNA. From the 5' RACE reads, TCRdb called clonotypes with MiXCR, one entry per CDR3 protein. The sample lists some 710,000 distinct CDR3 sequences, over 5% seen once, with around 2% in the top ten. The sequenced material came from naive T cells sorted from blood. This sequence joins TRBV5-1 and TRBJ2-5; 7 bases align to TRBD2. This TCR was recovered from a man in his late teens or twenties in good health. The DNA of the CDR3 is TGCGCCAGCAGCTTGGGCGGGAGCAGTGAGACCCAGTACTTC. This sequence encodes CASSLGGSSETQYF.